The T cell receptor (beta chain) described here comes from a study of blood T cell repertoires in COVID-19 (dated by TCRdb to about 2020). Regarding the complete study: Collaborator samples came from the United States, Italy and Spain and covered acute and convalescent phases of COVID-19. The prospective study material was composed of cDNA or gDNA derived from T cells, B-cell-depleted T cells, or PBMCs. The dataset comprised deeply sampled blood TCRbeta repertoires from subjects exposed to, actively infected with, or recovered from COVID-19. The repertoires were made available in a free public database intended to serve as a resource for research on the immune response to SARS-CoV-2. The samples were drawn from two sources: the first 160 participants of the ongoing ImmuneRACE study, and 1,200 or so subjects contributed by 6 global collaborators. The sample metadata nearly always contained a de-identified subject ID, COVID-19 status, age in years and sex. HLA class I and class II types, where available, came from metadata supplied by the sample provider rather than from assay-based typing. Study-wide findings and limitations: Clinical and demographic metadata were provided uncurated, with the amount varying by source and participant.

This clone showed up just once. This receptor's antigen is unknown. No much larger clonotype is one base removed from it; base qualities were not supplied. The immunoSEQ Assay, a bias-controlled multiplex PCR, was used to amplify TCRbeta CDR3 regions from genomic DNA. Regarding the original processing steps: The number of nucleated cells in each sample was estimated by amplification of reference gene primers within the assay. To quantify the absolute abundance of each unique TCRbeta CDR3 rearrangement, sequence reads were collapsed and filtered. Productive Simpson clonality was computed per sample as the square root of Simpson's diversity index over productive rearrangements. In TCRdb, the immuneACCESS table is reduced to in-frame sequences with V and J assigned. These tables do not hold every clone; where another copy was compared, an unresolved V gene accounts for under half, and the others remain unexplained. The DNA was the basis for D and trimming; V, J and clone size are from that table. The sample includes around 140,000 clones, with 81% observed a single time. The ten top clones hold approximately 8.2% of the sample.

The germline V gene provides CDR1 SGHTA and CDR2 FQGNSA. A distance of 5 bases separates the germline ends of V and J, which lose 3 bases and 0 bases respectively. The CDR3 starts with the cysteine, ends with the phenylalanine, and has 14 residues. The CDR3 DNA has 42 bases and is translated from base 1. The collaborating institutions used their own protocols to collect whole blood in K2EDTA tubes. For TCRbeta analysis, collaborators shipped samples in one of three forms: frozen whole blood, isolated PBMCs, or DNA extracted from either of those sample types. The sequence joins TRBV7-2 to TRBJ2-2, with no confident D gene call. The sequenced sample consisted of peripheral blood. This receptor was identified in a human donor in a cohort sampled during active COVID-19. The CDR3 here reads CASSFLSNTGELFF. The sequence in DNA is TGTGCCAGCAGCTTCTTGTCGAACACCGGGGAGCTGTTTTTT. Outside the CDR3, residues come from the reference TRBV7-2 and TRBJ2-2 proteins, so the full variable domain is: GAGVSQSPSNKVTEKGKDVELRCDPISGHTALYWYRQSLGQGLEFLIYFQGNSAPDKSGLPSDRFSAERTGGSVSTLTIQRTQQEDSAVYLCASSFLSNTGELFFGEGSRLTVL.